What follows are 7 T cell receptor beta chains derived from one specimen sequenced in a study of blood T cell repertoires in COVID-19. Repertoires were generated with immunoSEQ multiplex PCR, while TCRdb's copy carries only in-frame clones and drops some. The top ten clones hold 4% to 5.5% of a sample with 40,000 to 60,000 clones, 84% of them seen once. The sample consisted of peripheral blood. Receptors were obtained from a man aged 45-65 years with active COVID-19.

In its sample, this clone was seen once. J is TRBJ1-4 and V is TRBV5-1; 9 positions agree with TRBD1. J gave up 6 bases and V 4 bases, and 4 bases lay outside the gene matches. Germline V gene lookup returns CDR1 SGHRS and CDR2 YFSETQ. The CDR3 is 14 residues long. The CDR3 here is CASSLRDRDEKLFF. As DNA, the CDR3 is TGCGCCAGCAGCCTCCGGGACAGGGATGAAAAACTGTTTTTT.

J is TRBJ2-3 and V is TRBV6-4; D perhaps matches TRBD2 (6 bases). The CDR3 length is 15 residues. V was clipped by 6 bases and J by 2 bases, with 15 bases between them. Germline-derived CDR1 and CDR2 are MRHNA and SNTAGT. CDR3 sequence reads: CASSAGPYDTDTQYF. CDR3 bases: TGTGCCAGCAGCGCGGGGCCCTACGACACAGATACGCAGTATTTT.

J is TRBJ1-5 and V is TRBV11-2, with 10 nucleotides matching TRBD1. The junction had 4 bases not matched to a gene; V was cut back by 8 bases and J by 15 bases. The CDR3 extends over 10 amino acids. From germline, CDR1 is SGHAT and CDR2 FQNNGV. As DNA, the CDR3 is TGTGCCAGCCAGGGGGACAGGGGGCATTTT. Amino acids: CASQGDRGHF.

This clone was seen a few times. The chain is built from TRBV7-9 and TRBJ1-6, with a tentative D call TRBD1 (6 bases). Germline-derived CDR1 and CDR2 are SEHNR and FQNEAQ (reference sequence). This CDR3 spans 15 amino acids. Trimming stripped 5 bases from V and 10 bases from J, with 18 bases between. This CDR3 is CASSPAAGARSPLHF. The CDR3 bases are TGTGCCAGCAGCCCCGCGGCGGGGGCGCGATCACCCCTCCACTTT. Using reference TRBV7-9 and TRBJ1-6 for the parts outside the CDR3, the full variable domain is DTGVSQNPRHKITKRGQNVTFRCDPISEHNRLYWYRQTLGQGPEFLTYFQNEAQLEKSRLLSDRFSAERPKGSFSTLEIQRTEQGDSAMYLCASSPAAGARSPLHFGNGTRLTVT.

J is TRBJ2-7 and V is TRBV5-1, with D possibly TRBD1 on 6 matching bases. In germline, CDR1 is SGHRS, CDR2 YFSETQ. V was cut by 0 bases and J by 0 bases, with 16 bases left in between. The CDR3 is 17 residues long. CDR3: CASSLDLRQVSSYEQYF. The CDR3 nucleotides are TGCGCCAGCAGCTTGGACCTAAGACAGGTGAGCTCCTACGAGCAGTACTTC. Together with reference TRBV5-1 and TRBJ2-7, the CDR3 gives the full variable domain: KAGVTQTPRYLIKTRGQQVTLSCSPISGHRSVSWYQQTPGQGLQFLFEYFSETQRNKGNFPGRFSGRQFSNSRSEMNVSTLELGDSALYLCASSLDLRQVSSYEQYFGPGTRLTVT.

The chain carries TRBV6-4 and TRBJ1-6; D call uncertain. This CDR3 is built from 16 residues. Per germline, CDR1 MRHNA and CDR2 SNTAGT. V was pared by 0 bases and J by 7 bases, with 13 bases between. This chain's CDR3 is CASSDSSNPGNSPLHF. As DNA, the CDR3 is TGTGCCAGCAGTGACTCGAGCAATCCGGGGAATTCACCCCTCCACTTT.

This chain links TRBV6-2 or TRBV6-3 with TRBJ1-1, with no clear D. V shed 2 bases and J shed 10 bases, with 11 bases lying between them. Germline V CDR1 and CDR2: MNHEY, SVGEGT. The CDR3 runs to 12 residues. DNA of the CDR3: TGTGCCAGCAGTTACCCCACAGCCACAGCTTTCTTT. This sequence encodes CASSYPTATAFF.